These 14 T cell receptor beta chains originate from one sample sequenced in a study of technical replicates of blood from several donors (dated by TCRdb to 2017 to 2019). Libraries came from the immunoSEQ multiplex PCR assay. Imported from immuneACCESS, the table was reduced by TCRdb to in-frame sequences with V and J called. These copies leave out some clones; in studies compared against another copy, an unresolved V gene accounts for under half, and the cause of the remainder is not known. The sample has 65,000 to 90,000 clones on record, roughly nine tenths of them singletons. The ten largest clones take up 0.27% of the sample. The sequenced sample consisted of T cells isolated from PBMCs. The receptors were sampled from a human donor in good health.

This rearrangement joins TRBV5-1 to TRBJ2-7, with D perhaps TRBD1 (6 bases). Germline V gene lookup returns CDR1 SGHRS and CDR2 YFSETQ. The ends were cut back, 7 bases at V and 0 bases at J, with 14 bases in the middle. The CDR3 sequence is 14 residues long. As DNA, the CDR3 is TGCGCCAGCTACAATACAGGGCACTCCTACGAGCAGTACTTC. Translation gives CASYNTGHSYEQYF.

The chain recombines TRBV6-1 with TRBJ2-5, with D unresolved. V shed 4 bases and J shed 1 base, with 4 bases lying between them. This CDR3 contains 12 residues. Germline values: CDR1 MNHNS, CDR2 SASEGT. In nucleotides, the CDR3 is TGTGCCAGCAGTGCCCTCCAAGAGACCCAGTACTTC. Translated, it gives CASSALQETQYF.

This clone was seen only once. V and J are TRBV5-1 and TRBJ2-5; D is unclear. Deletions cut 4 bases from V and 5 bases from J, with 18 bases between. Germline lookup yields CDR1 SGHRS and CDR2 YFSETQ. This CDR3 comprises 15 residues. CDR3 loop: CASSASTTRTETQYF. The DNA of the CDR3 is TGCGCCAGCAGCGCTTCAACTACGCGCACTGAGACCCAGTACTTC.

V usage is TRBV6-5 and J usage is TRBJ2-7; tentative D call: TRBD2 (5 bases). V was pared by 0 bases and J by 3 bases, with 12 bases between. Germline V gives CDR1 MNHEY, CDR2 SVGAGI. The CDR3 runs to 15 residues. The CDR3 reads CASSYSSGRDYEQYF. The CDR3, as DNA: TGTGCCAGCAGTTACTCCTCCGGACGGGACTACGAGCAGTACTTC.

This clone was recorded a few times. Mismatch with germline at one junction end may stem from a read error. The chain carries TRBV7-7 and TRBJ2-5, with D maybe TRBD2 (5 bases). The germline V gene has CDR1 SSHAT and CDR2 FNYEAQ (reference sequence). The CDR3 extends over 14 amino acids. The CDR3 loop reads CASSLDRREGTQYF. CDR3 DNA: TGTGCTAGCAGCTTAGACCGTCGCGAGGGGACCCAGTACTTC. The entire variable domain, with the rest obtained from reference TRBV7-7 and TRBJ2-5, is as follows: GAGVSQSPRYKVTKRGQDVTLRCDPISSHATLYWYQQALGQGPEFLTYFNYEAQPDKSGLPSDRFSAERPEGSISTLTIQRTEQRDSAMYRCASSLDRREGTQYFGPGTRLLVL.

The chain couples TRBV30 to TRBJ1-2; TRBD1 is a possible D gene (6 bases). This CDR3 is built from 15 residues. V gave up 4 bases and J gave up 4 bases, with 19 bases separating them. Germline V gene sequence: CDR1 GTSNPN, CDR2 SVGIG (reference sequence). The CDR3 bases are TGTGCCTGGATTCGAATGAAACAGGGCTTCTATGGCTACACCTTC. It encodes CAWIRMKQGFYGYTF.

The chain combines TRBV6-1 with TRBJ2-7, with 7 bases that match TRBD1. In germline, CDR1 is MNHNS, CDR2 SASEGT. There are 14 residues in the CDR3. V lost 8 bases and J lost 3; bases outside the gene matches: 10. The CDR3 region has the DNA TGTGCCAGCTCGGGGACAGCCCTAATCTACGAGCAGTACTTC. The encoded protein is CASSGTALIYEQYF.

For this clone: The limits of the CDR3 on the DNA are not certain, so only TCRdb's listed CDR3 is given. This rearrangement joins TRBV28 to TRBJ1-5; TRBD1 was called by the table and not checked on the DNA. Per germline, CDR1 MDHEN and CDR2 SYDVKM. The CDR3 spans 15 residues, counting both ends. CDR3 protein: CASSTSGQSYQPQHF.

This chain joins TRBV5-1 and TRBJ2-1, with 7 bases matching TRBD1. CDR3 length: 16 residues. The trim removed 4 bases at V and 0 bases at J, leaving 7 bases unmatched. Germline CDR1 reads SGHRS; CDR2 reads YFSETQ. CDR3 sequence reads: CASSPTGEFSYNEQFF. The DNA of the CDR3 is TGCGCCAGCAGCCCCACAGGGGAGTTCTCCTACAATGAGCAGTTCTTC.

The V and J genes are TRBV30 and TRBJ2-6, with 7 bases aligning to TRBD2. The CDR3 extends over 14 amino acids. Germline V gives CDR1 GTSNPN, CDR2 SVGIG (reference sequence). With V trimmed by 5 bases and J by 4 bases, 5 bases remained unmatched. CDR3 nucleotides: TGTGCCTGGGGGAGCGGGGCCGGGGCCAACGTCCTGACTTTC. It codes for CAWGSGAGANVLTF.

The chain carries TRBV18 and TRBJ2-7; D is possibly TRBD1 (5 bases). This CDR3 is 13 amino acids long. Trimming cost V 5 bases and J 4 bases, with 12 bases left between them. The germline CDR1 and CDR2 sequences are KGHSH and LQKENI. DNA of the CDR3: TGTGCCAGCTCAGACGGACACATATACGAGCAGTACTTC. This sequence encodes CASSDGHIYEQYF.

The J gene is TRBJ2-3, the V gene TRBV30; D is uncertain. The V and J ends lost 4 bases and 0 bases respectively, with 8 bases between them. In germline, CDR1 is GTSNPN, CDR2 SVGIG (reference sequence). This CDR3 contains 13 residues. CDR3 nucleotide sequence: TGTGCCTGGATTCCAGTTAGCACAGATACGCAGTATTTT. It specifies CAWIPVSTDTQYF. Based on the CDR3 plus reference TRBV30 and TRBJ2-3, the full variable domain is SQTIHQWPATLVQPVGSPLSLECTVEGTSNPNLYWYRQAAGRGLQLLFYSVGIGQISSEVPQNLSASRPQDRQFILSSKKLLLSDSGFYLCAWIPVSTDTQYFGPGTRLTVL.

The chain joins TRBV7-9 to TRBJ1-1; possibly TRBD1 for D (5 bases). The germline gives CDR1 SEHNR, CDR2 FQNEAQ (reference sequence). The CDR3 totals 14 residues. Trimming cost V 2 bases and J 0 bases, with 7 bases left between them. The CDR3 coding sequence is TGTGCCAGCAGCTTACAGGACATGAACACTGAAGCTTTCTTT. This encodes CASSLQDMNTEAFF. Variable domain in full (rest from reference TRBV7-9 and TRBJ1-1): DTGVSQNPRHKITKRGQNVTFRCDPISEHNRLYWYRQTLGQGPEFLTYFQNEAQLEKSRLLSDRFSAERPKGSFSTLEIQRTEQGDSAMYLCASSLQDMNTEAFFGQGTRLTVV.

This sequence joins TRBV6-5 and TRBJ1-4; D not resolved. CDR3 length: 13 residues. V was shortened by 5 bases and J by 8 bases, with 12 bases between the two germline ends. Germline assignment: CDR1 MNHEY and CDR2 SVGAGI. The CDR3 bases are TGTGCCAGCAGTACTTTCCCCGCCGAAAAACTGTTTTTT. Amino acid sequence: CASSTFPAEKLFF.